This TCR beta chain was identified during a study of low-dose radiotherapy and immunotherapy resistance in tumors. Study in general: Patients were on oral aspirin 300 mg taken daily for four cycles from cycle 1 day 1.

Time point here: before trial treatment. Per the germline V gene, CDR1 is LGHDT and CDR2 is YNNKEL (reference sequence). The CDR3 loop spans 15 amino acids. Trimming took 0 bases from V and 5 from J; bases not matched to a gene: 4. Ten or more counts support this clonotype. The authors amplified TCRs for 20 PCR cycles with a constant-region primer and a V-primer adapter. One entry per CDR3 protein, called by TCRdb with MiXCR from the reads. The sample consists of roughly 46,000 distinct CDR3 sequences, around 11% of them appearing once. V usage is TRBV3-1 and J usage is TRBJ2-1; TRBD1 matches at 7 bases. Sample: PBMCs, taken before treatment. This receptor was obtained from a female donor with ovarian cancer. The CDR3 DNA reads TGTGCCAGCAGCCAAGATGCAGGGGGTCACAATGAGCAGTTCTTC. It codes for CASSQDAGGHNEQFF.